This T cell receptor (beta chain) was sequenced during a study of OX40 agonist ivuxolimab in advanced cancers. In the case of this clone: Its matching antigen is unknown.

Study conclusions and caveats: Researchers report that CD8+ T cells had, on average, more expanded clones than CD4+.

Some clones are missing from TCRdb's copy, which holds only in-frame ones; the method was immunoSEQ multiplex PCR. The repertoire includes tens of thousands of clones, more than 80% of them detected once, and approximately 0.55% sits in the top ten. This clonotype was sampled from an adult with an advanced solid tumor such as melanoma, head and neck, liver or kidney cancer. The source material was CD4+ or CD8+ T cells sorted from blood, sampled in a trial of the OX40 agonist ivuxolimab.

CDR3 loop: CASRQNSNQPQHF. The CDR3 nucleotides read TGTGCCAGCAGACAAAATAGCAATCAGCCCCAGCATTTT. This chain links TRBV2 with TRBJ1-5; D is undetermined. V was clipped by 6 bases and J by 0 bases, with 6 bases between them. The germline V gene encodes CDR1 SNHLY and CDR2 FYNNEI. The CDR3 is made up of 13 amino acids. Filled out from reference TRBV2 and TRBJ1-5, the complete variable domain reads EPEVTQTPSHQVTQMGQEVILRCVPISNHLYFYWYRQILGQKVEFLVSFYNNEISEKSEIFDDQFSVERPDGSNFTLKIRSTKLEDSAMYFCASRQNSNQPQHFGDGTRLSIL.